This T cell receptor (beta chain) was identified during a study of CD8 T cells in ankylosing spondylitis. On this clonotype itself: As yet, its antigen is unknown.

The study, taken as a whole, reports: In peripheral blood, disease-linked CD8+ clones occurred at relatively low frequencies. In ankylosing spondylitis patients, matched synovial fluid reportedly showed significant enrichment of disease-linked clones.

Germline values: CDR1 DFQATT, CDR2 SNEGSKA (reference sequence). The length of the CDR3 is 14 residues. With 3 bases clipped from V and 5 bases from J, the junction kept 5 bases outside the gene matches. Molecular-barcoded quantitative 5'-RACE produced these TCR beta libraries. TCRdb re-called the 5' RACE reads through MiXCR, storing one row per CDR3 protein. The table shows 35,000 or so distinct CDR3 sequences, with 15% to 20% occurring only once. This rearrangement joins TRBV20-1 to TRBJ2-1; 9 bases are a match to TRBD1. Sequencing was performed on blood. The receptor was derived from a male donor with ankylosing spondylitis or in good health (not recorded which). CDR3 residues: CSASLGQGNNEQFF. The CDR3 nucleotides read TGCAGTGCTAGTTTAGGACAGGGGAACAATGAGCAGTTCTTC.